A selection of T cell receptor beta chains follows, all from one sample in a study of metastatic and nonmetastatic thyroid tumors. MiXCR reprocessed the PCR reads for TCRdb. The table lists 35,000 to 50,000 clones, approximately 20% of them singletons, with approximately 20% in the top ten. Specimen: blood. These receptors all stem from a female donor with papillary thyroid cancer or a benign thyroid nodule (not recorded which). Some clones in this sample may be carry-over from other donors' samples. The CDR3 runs from the conserved cysteine through the conserved F or W. The D gene is left open where the match is weak. Clone size appears in some rows only: once, few, many, or a class for an expanded clone.

cdr3_nt cdr3_aa v_call d_call cdr3_length j_call clone_size
TGTGCCAGCAGCAAAGTGGGGAATGGCTACACCTTC CASSKVGNGYTF TRBV7-2 . 12 TRBJ1-2 .
TGCAGTGCTAGCTCCAGGATCTACGAGCAGTACTTC CSASSRIYEQYF TRBV20-1 . 12 TRBJ2-7 .
TGCGCCAGCAGCCTCCTCGGACCGACAGAGGATACAAGTGAAGCTTTCTTT CASSLLGPTEDTSEAFF TRBV5-1 . 17 TRBJ1-1 many
TGCGCCAGCAGCCAAGTGGATATTGGGTTCCGGGGGCACAATGAGCAGTTCTTC CASSQVDIGFRGHNEQFF TRBV4-1 . 18 TRBJ2-1 few
TGTGCCAGCTCACTCCAAACCGGGCCTTCTGGGGCCAACGTCCTGACTTTC CASSLQTGPSGANVLTF TRBV18 . 17 TRBJ2-6 many
TGCGCCAGCAGCTTGCTTGCGGGAGGGCCCTCGCAGGGGGCCAACGTCCTGACTTTC CASSLLAGGPSQGANVLTF TRBV5-1 TRBD2 19 TRBJ2-6 many
TGTGCCAGTAAACCCATCGGTGGACAGCACTATGGCTACACCTTC CASKPIGGQHYGYTF TRBV19 . 15 TRBJ1-2 few
TGTGCCACCAGTCAGGCTGGGACCCAGTACTTC CATSQAGTQYF TRBV24-1 . 11 TRBJ2-5 many
TGTGCCAGCATCTTTGTCGTATTCTCTGGGGCCAACGTCCTGACTTTC CASIFVVFSGANVLTF TRBV11-2 . 16 TRBJ2-6 .
TGTGCCAGCAGCTTAGAAGCAGCGGGAGGCGAGCAGTACTTC CASSLEAAGGEQYF TRBV7-2 TRBD2 14 TRBJ2-7 .
TGCAGCGTGGGAGGGCTCGCGGCAGATACGCAGTATTTT CSVGGLAADTQYF TRBV29-1 TRBD2 13 TRBJ2-3 many
TGTGCCAGCAGTTCCTGGGACAGTTTCTACAATGAGCAGTTCTTC CASSSWDSFYNEQFF TRBV27 TRBD1 15 TRBJ2-1 many
TGTGCCAGCAGCAAAGGACTAGCGGGAGGGCAAGAGACCCAGTACTTC CASSKGLAGGQETQYF TRBV4-2 TRBD2 16 TRBJ2-5 many
TGTGCCAGCAGTTTTGAGGCAAGACAGGGCTACACCTTC CASSFEARQGYTF TRBV28 . 13 TRBJ1-2 .
TGTGCCAGCAGCTTGGGGGTAGGGCAGCCCCAGCATTTT CASSLGVGQPQHF TRBV5-6 . 13 TRBJ1-5 many
TGTGCCAGCAGCTTGGATGGGAGAGGTACTGAAGCTTTCTTT CASSLDGRGTEAFF TRBV5-4 . 14 TRBJ1-1 .
TGTGCCAGCAGTGCCAACGACGTAGAAGCTTTCTTT CASSANDVEAFF TRBV28 . 12 TRBJ1-1 many
TGTGCCAGAAGTGAAACAGGGGGCGCGTCACACCTCCACTTT CARSETGGASHLHF TRBV6-4 TRBD1 14 TRBJ1-6 few
TGTGCCACCTCGGAAAGGAACTTGGGCAATGAGCAGTTCTTC CATSERNLGNEQFF TRBV19 . 14 TRBJ2-1 many
TGTGCCAGCAGCTTAGGGGCGCGACTAGGAGTTACGCAGTATTTT CASSLGARLGVTQYF TRBV11-2 . 15 TRBJ2-3 once